The T cell receptor (beta chain) under discussion was sequenced for a study of shared clonotypes between healthy human individuals. The table came from immunoSEQ multiplex PCR; TCRdb's copy has only in-frame clones and leaves some out. Here the sample spans roughly 1,000,000 clones, approximately 80% being singletons. J was trimmed by 0 bases and V by 5 bases; bases with no gene match: 4. This CDR3 comprises 15 residues. The germline V gene encodes CDR1 SGHVS and CDR2 FQNEAQ. Sequenced: memory CD4+ T cells from PBMCs. Subset described: CD45RA-negative fraction. The chain couples TRBV7-8 to TRBJ1-1; 9 bases are shared with TRBD1. The receptor was isolated from a man aged 18 to 29 in good health. Some clones in this sample may be carry-over from other donors' samples. The CDR3 region has the DNA TGTGCCAGCAGCCTGCGGGACAGGGTGAACACTGAAGCTTTCTTT. This translates into CASSLRDRVNTEAFF. Supplemented by reference TRBV7-8 and TRBJ1-1, the full variable domain reads GAGVSQSPRYKVAKRGQDVALRCDPISGHVSLFWYQQALGQGPEFLTYFQNEAQLDKSGLPSDRFFAERPEGSVSTLKIQRTQQEDSAVYLCASSLRDRVNTEAFFGQGTRLTVV.